Following are 12 T cell receptor beta chains from one sample sequenced in a study of blood T cell repertoires in COVID-19. The protocol was immunoSEQ multiplex PCR, while the TCRdb copy is restricted to in-frame clones and leaves out a portion. This table has tens of thousands of clones, roughly 90% appearing once. The sample was peripheral blood. Receptors originate from a man aged 55 to 70 with acute or convalescent COVID-19.

This clone was detected only a few times. This chain connects TRBV5-4 to TRBJ1-1; TRBD1 is a possible D gene (5 bases). Germline CDR1 SGHNT, CDR2 YYREEE (reference sequence). V was clipped by 4 bases and J by 2 bases, with 18 bases between them. The CDR3 runs to 16 residues. The CDR3 here is CASSRGNTVTNTEAFF. As DNA, the CDR3 is TGTGCCAGCAGCCGGGGGAATACAGTAACAAACACTGAAGCTTTCTTT.

In this sample, this clone turned up once. In nucleotides, the CDR3 is TGCGCCAGCTGGGACAGGGGTAATTCACCCCTCCACTTT. It specifies CASWDRGNSPLHF. This rearrangement joins TRBV5-1 to TRBJ1-6; 10 bases are shared with TRBD1. The CDR3 length is 13 residues. Germline-derived CDR1 and CDR2 are SGHRS and YFSETQ. V was clipped by 7 bases and J by 6 bases; unmatched bases: 1.

The V gene is TRBV5-6, the J gene TRBJ1-3; maybe TRBD1 (5 bases). Per germline, CDR1 SGHDT and CDR2 YYEEEE. This CDR3 region has 16 residues. V gave up 4 bases and J gave up 4 bases, with 18 bases separating them. The CDR3 here is CASSDIPDNSGNTIYF. CDR3 coding DNA: TGTGCCAGCAGCGATATCCCGGACAATTCGGGAAACACCATATATTTT.

The chain employs TRBV7-6 and TRBJ1-2; D remains unclear. The CDR3 runs 16 residues. Germline CDR1 reads SGHVS; CDR2 reads FNYEAQ. The V and J ends lost 5 bases and 4 bases respectively, with 20 bases between them. CDR3 nucleotides: TGTGCCAGCAGCGAAGCTCCGGGTCTCACCGGCTATGGCTACACCTTC. Translating gives CASSEAPGLTGYGYTF.

The chain carries TRBV30 and TRBJ2-3, with 8 bases fitting TRBD1. V lost 7 bases and J lost 1; bases outside the gene matches: 4. Per the germline V gene, CDR1 is GTSNPN and CDR2 is SVGIG (reference sequence). This CDR3 region has 13 residues. DNA of the CDR3: TGTGCCTCTGCGACAGGGGGCACAGATACGCAGTATTTT. Its translation is CASATGGTDTQYF. Full variable domain (missing parts from reference TRBV30 and TRBJ2-3): SQTIHQWPATLVQPVGSPLSLECTVEGTSNPNLYWYRQAAGRGLQLLFYSVGIGQISSEVPQNLSASRPQDRQFILSSKKLLLSDSGFYLCASATGGTDTQYFGPGTRLTVL.

V usage is TRBV5-4 and J usage is TRBJ1-2, with TRBD1 matching over 8 bases. CDR3 size: 16 residues. Germline CDR1 SGHNT, CDR2 YYREEE (reference sequence). Trimming took 4 bases from V and 3 from J; bases not matched to a gene: 11. In nucleotides, the CDR3 is TGTGCCAGCAGCCCCACTACGGGGACAGGAGACTATGGCTACACCTTC. Its protein is CASSPTTGTGDYGYTF.

This clone has just one count. The chain combines TRBV10-1 with TRBJ1-3; 7 bases agree with TRBD1. Germline V gene data show CDR1 as WNHNN and CDR2 as SYGVQD (reference sequence). Germline trimming cut 9 bases from V and 0 bases from J; bases unmatched to any gene: 20. This CDR3 region has 19 residues. The CDR3 region is CASASGQLYSPFSGNTIYF. In DNA, the CDR3 is TGCGCCAGTGCGTCGGGACAGCTGTATTCTCCGTTCTCTGGAAACACCATATATTTT.

The chain links TRBV9 to TRBJ2-3; TRBD1 is a possible D gene (6 bases). The germline CDR1 and CDR2 sequences are SGDLS and YYNGEE. The CDR3 runs to 14 residues. Trimming removed 3 bases from V and 5 bases from J, with 13 bases in between. The CDR3 protein is CASSAGVGVDTQYF. CDR3 in DNA: TGTGCCAGCAGCGCAGGGGTAGGGGTAGATACGCAGTATTTT.

V and J are TRBV7-6 and TRBJ2-7, with 8 positions matching TRBD1. Trimming cost V 4 bases and J 2 bases; bases outside gene matches: 7. The CDR3 runs to 15 residues. Germline V CDR1 and CDR2: SGHVS, FNYEAQ. The CDR3 reads CASSSHAGGTYEQYF. The CDR3 DNA reads TGTGCCAGCAGCTCACACGCAGGGGGCACCTACGAGCAGTACTTC.

The V call is TRBV5-1, the J call TRBJ1-1; D is perhaps TRBD1 (6 bases). Germline assignment: CDR1 SGHRS and CDR2 YFSETQ. V lost 0 bases to trimming and J lost 1 base, with 22 bases between them. The CDR3 totals 19 residues. This CDR3 is CASSLANPFFQGRNTEAFF. The CDR3, as DNA: TGCGCCAGCAGCTTGGCAAACCCTTTTTTTCAGGGGAGGAACACTGAAGCTTTCTTT.

The chain recombines TRBV13 with TRBJ2-2, with TRBD1 matching 7 bases. V lost 0 bases to trimming and J lost 3 bases; unmatched junction nucleotides: 1. The length of the CDR3 is 15 residues. The germline V gene has CDR1 PRHDT and CDR2 FYEKMQ (reference sequence). The CDR3: CASSLGTGDTGELFF. In nucleotides, the CDR3 is TGTGCCAGCAGCTTAGGCACAGGGGACACCGGGGAGCTGTTTTTT.

This clone was picked up one time. CDR3 region: CASSSSGNNSPLHF. The DNA of the CDR3 is TGTGCCAGCAGCTCCTCAGGGAATAATTCACCCCTCCACTTT. The chain carries TRBV11-2 and TRBJ1-6; maybe TRBD1 (5 bases). This CDR3 region has 14 residues. The V end lost 4 bases, the J end lost 5 bases, and 9 bases lay between the germline ends. The germline V gene has CDR1 SGHAT and CDR2 FQNNGV.